The T cell receptor beta chain under discussion was sequenced for a study of vaccination effects on CD4 cells after COVID-19. Findings and caveats of the study: Vaccine-induced clones in healthy vaccinees cross-reacted with common cold coronaviruses in only 1 of 255 cases. Pronounced clonal contraction occurred in clones induced by infection and by vaccine late after vaccination.

Points on this clone: Its antigen is unidentified.

CD4+ T cells specific for antigen were expanded with viral peptide pools by the ViraFEST assay before sequencing. Culturing for about 9 days preceded CD4+ T cell isolation. PBMC were cultured at around 1.9 million per well with 10 IU/ml IL-2 and about 9.2 ug/ml peptides. IL-2 medium was substituted for half the medium on days 3 and 7. Trimming stripped 3 bases from V and 6 bases from J, with 16 bases between. Germline values: CDR1 MNHEY, CDR2 SVGEGT. The CDR3 sequence is 15 residues long. Profiling relied on immunoSEQ multiplex PCR, and the TCRdb table lists in-frame clones only, not all of them. Altogether about 79,000 clones are present, 70% to 75% being singletons, with the ten largest covering roughly 1.8%.

The sequence derives from a human donor who received a COVID-19 vaccine. The chain couples TRBV6-2 or TRBV6-3 to TRBJ2-3; D is unresolved. The sample in question was CD4+ T cells from PBMCs cultured with HCoV-229E spike peptides, obtained before COVID-19 vaccination. The CDR3 DNA is TGTGCCAGCAGTTATACGGGCCAAAATAGCGATACGCAGTATTTT. Its translation is CASSYTGQNSDTQYF.